Shown below are 15 T cell receptor beta chains from a single sample sequenced in a study of CD8 T cells in Susac syndrome. RNA totalling roughly 0.45 to 1 ug underwent reverse transcription with random hexamers. Using its own MiXCR run on the immunoSEQ multiplex PCR reads, TCRdb lists one record per CDR3 protein. Among about 160,000 distinct CDR3 sequences listed, roughly 94% were seen once. Sequenced input: CD4+ T cells from PBMCs. The receptors were gathered from a human donor with multiple sclerosis.

This chain uses TRBV29-1 with TRBJ2-1; D gene ambiguous. From germline, CDR1 is SQVTM and CDR2 ANQGSEA. The V end lost 3 bases, the J end lost 12 bases, and 9 bases lay between the germline ends. This CDR3 has 10 residues. The CDR3 reads CSVEAKGQFF. Written as DNA, the CDR3 is TGCAGCGTTGAGGCCAAGGGGCAGTTCTTC.

This chain connects TRBV20-1 to TRBJ1-1, with 9 nucleotides matching TRBD1. From germline, CDR1 is DFQATT and CDR2 SNEGSKA (reference sequence). The CDR3 sequence is 15 residues long. Losses at the gene ends were 4 bases for V and 1 base for J; bases not matched to a gene: 7. CDR3 in DNA: TGCAGTGCTATAAGGGTGGGACAGGGGAACACTGAAGCTTTCTTT. Translation gives CSAIRVGQGNTEAFF.

CDR3 nucleotides: TGTGCCAGCAGCCGTCCCGGGACAATTCAAGAGACCCAGTACTTC. It yields the protein CASSRPGTIQETQYF. This chain connects TRBV12-3 or TRBV12-4 to TRBJ2-5; perhaps TRBD1 as D (6 bases). The ends were cut back, 6 bases at V and 2 bases at J, with 16 bases in the middle. The CDR3 is 15 amino acids.

V is TRBV29-1 and J is TRBJ1-2; TRBD1 might be the D (5 bases). Trimming stripped 7 bases from V and 7 bases from J, with 22 bases between. The CDR3 sequence is 14 residues long. Germline-derived CDR1 and CDR2 are SQVTM and ANQGSEA. The CDR3 is CSAGGLGGDRGYTF. The CDR3 DNA is TGCAGCGCGGGGGGTCTCGGGGGAGACCGTGGCTACACCTTC.

J is TRBJ2-1 and V is TRBV10-3; no firm D call. Germline-derived CDR1 and CDR2 are ENHRY and SYGVKD. The CDR3 is made up of 11 amino acids. V was trimmed by 6 bases and J by 7 bases, leaving 7 bases between them. The CDR3 sequence is CAISPSNEQFF. The CDR3 DNA reads TGTGCCATCAGCCCGAGTAATGAGCAGTTCTTC.

This clonotype appeared once. The chain uses TRBV5-1 and TRBJ2-7; D is perhaps TRBD1 (5 bases). Trimming took off 1 base at V and 6 bases at J, with 26 bases between the two ends. CDR1 is SGHRS and CDR2 is YFSETQ in the germline V gene. This CDR3 comprises 18 residues. The CDR3 here is CASSLKPALDSGVAEQYF. The CDR3 DNA reads as TGCGCCAGCAGCTTGAAGCCCGCCTTAGACAGTGGGGTGGCCGAGCAGTACTTC.

This chain joins TRBV7-2 and TRBJ1-2; D remains unclear. This CDR3 spans 16 amino acids. CDR1 and CDR2 (germline): SGHTA, FQGNSA. The V end was cut by 2 bases, the J end by 1 base, with 14 bases between. The DNA for the CDR3 is TGTGCCAGCAGCTTACGTGGGCAGAACAGTAACTATGGCTACACCTTC. It translates to CASSLRGQNSNYGYTF.

The gene calls are TRBV28 and TRBJ1-1; unclear D gene. CDR1 MDHEN and CDR2 SYDVKM come from the germline V gene. The CDR3 is 14 residues long. Trimming removed 5 bases at V and 0 bases at J, with 10 bases between. CDR3 nucleotide sequence: TGTGCCAGCAGTACCGGTAGGGTGAACACTGAAGCTTTCTTT. This sequence encodes CASSTGRVNTEAFF.

The CDR3 coding sequence is TGCGCCAGCAGCGACGACAACCAAGAGACCCAGTACTTC. Translated: CASSDDNQETQYF. The V gene is TRBV5-1, the J gene TRBJ2-5; D ambiguous. Germline-derived CDR1 and CDR2 are SGHRS and YFSETQ. Trimming shortened V by 4 bases and J by 0 bases, and 7 bases separated the two germline ends. This CDR3 contains 13 residues.

This chain links TRBV10-3 with TRBJ1-1, with no clear D. The V end was cut by 10 bases, the J end by 3 bases, with 12 bases between. Germline V gives CDR1 ENHRY, CDR2 SYGVKD. This CDR3 contains 12 residues. For the CDR3, the DNA is TGTGCCACAAAAGCGGACGACACTGAAGCTTTCTTT. It is translated as CATKADDTEAFF.

The chain is built from TRBV2 and TRBJ2-7, with D possibly TRBD2 on 5 matching bases. Trimming removed 5 bases at V and 5 bases at J, with 13 bases between. The CDR3 covers 13 residues. CDR1 is SNHLY and CDR2 is FYNNEI in the germline V gene. CDR3 residues: CASSLEAQHEQYF. The CDR3 DNA reads TGTGCCAGCAGTCTGGAGGCCCAGCACGAGCAGTACTTC.

The rearrangement uses TRBV10-1 and TRBJ1-1; no clear D gene. Germline V gene lookup returns CDR1 WNHNN and CDR2 SYGVQD (reference sequence). CDR3 size: 13 residues. Trimming pared 3 bases from V and 11 bases from J, leaving 16 bases between. In nucleotides, the CDR3 is TGCGCCAGCAGTGAAAACGGCCAGGTTATCGCTTTCTTT. Translating gives CASSENGQVIAFF.

J is TRBJ2-3 and V is TRBV7-2; TRBD2 matches 7 bases. CDR1 and CDR2 (germline): SGHTA, FQGNSA. The CDR3 has 13 residues. With V trimmed by 6 bases and J by 8 bases, 8 bases remained unmatched. This CDR3 is CASRAGGYGTQYF. The CDR3 nucleotides read TGTGCCAGCAGGGCCGGGGGGTACGGTACGCAGTATTTT.

A single count supports this clonotype. This chain links TRBV4-3 with TRBJ2-3; tentatively, D is TRBD2 (6 bases). Per the germline V gene, CDR1 is LGHNA and CDR2 is YSLEER. V lost 3 bases and J lost 4, with 8 bases in between. This CDR3 has 13 residues. The CDR3 sequence: CASSQGEADTQYF. In DNA, the CDR3 is TGCGCCAGCAGCCAGGGGGAGGCAGATACGCAGTATTTT.

This chain uses TRBV7-9 with TRBJ1-2; no definite D call. The V end was cut by 1 base, the J end by 8 bases, with 14 bases between. The germline CDR1 and CDR2 sequences are SEHNR and FQNEAQ (reference sequence). This CDR3 contains 14 residues. For the CDR3, the DNA is TGTGCCAGCAGCTTAGACATTTTGGGAGGAGGCTACACCTTC. Protein product: CASSLDILGGGYTF.